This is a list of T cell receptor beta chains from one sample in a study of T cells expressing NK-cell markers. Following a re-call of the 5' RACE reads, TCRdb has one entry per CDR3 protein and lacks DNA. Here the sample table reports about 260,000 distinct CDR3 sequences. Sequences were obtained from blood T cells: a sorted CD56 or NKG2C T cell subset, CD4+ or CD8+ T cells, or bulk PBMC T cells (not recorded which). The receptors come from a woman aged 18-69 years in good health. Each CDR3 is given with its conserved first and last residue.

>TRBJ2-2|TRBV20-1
CSARDLRTGELFF
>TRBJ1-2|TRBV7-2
CASSLESAYYGYTF
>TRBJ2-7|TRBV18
CASSIRLAERGEQYF
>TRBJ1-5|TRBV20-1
CSARDRGGGQPQHF
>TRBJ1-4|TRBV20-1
CSARVQGDNEKLFF
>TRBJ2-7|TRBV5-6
CASSLWAGDEQYF
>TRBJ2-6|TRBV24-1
CATSVGDRAITHSGANVLTF
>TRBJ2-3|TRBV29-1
CSVEGREALTDTQYF
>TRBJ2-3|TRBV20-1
CSARGGDTQYF
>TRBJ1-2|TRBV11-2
CASSLAGNYGYTF
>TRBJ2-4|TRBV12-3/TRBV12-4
CASSVAAVNIQYF
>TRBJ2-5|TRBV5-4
CASSPQTLGGQETQYF
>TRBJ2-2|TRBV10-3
CAITKTGSTGELFF
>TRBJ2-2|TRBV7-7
CASSPTGTGTGSGELFF
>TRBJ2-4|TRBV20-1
CSAKHGVWGKNIQYF
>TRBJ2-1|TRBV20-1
CSAHGGNAGKPYNEQFF
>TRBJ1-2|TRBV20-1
CSARGDRQANYGYTF
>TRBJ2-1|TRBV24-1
CATSDPPGTSGANEQFF
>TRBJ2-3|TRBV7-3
CASSQLAGGLGTQYF
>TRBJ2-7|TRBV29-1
CSVGPTYEQYF
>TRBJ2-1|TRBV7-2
CASSPWMNEQFF
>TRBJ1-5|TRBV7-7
CASSQDRGATQHF
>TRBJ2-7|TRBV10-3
CAISDLTAYEQYF
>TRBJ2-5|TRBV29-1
CSVDGKGVGETQYF
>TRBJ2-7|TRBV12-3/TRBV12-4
CASSFGLAGREQYF
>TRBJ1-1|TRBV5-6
CASSLVGIREGTEAFF
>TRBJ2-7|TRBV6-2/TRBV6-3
CASSYGREGEQYF
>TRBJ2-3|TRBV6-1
CASRVLAGAAADTQYF
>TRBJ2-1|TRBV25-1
CASSDLRYEQFF